This entry describes one T cell receptor (beta chain). This clone has a count of ten or more. Which antigen it targets is not known. No base qualities exist here, and no much larger clone lies one base off it. These data originate in a study of beta chain features in type 1 diabetes (dated by TCRdb to between 2018 and 2020). In terms of the full investigation: No differences in mean age, gender distribution, total cell number or subset yield were found between patients and healthy donors. Whereas all 28 donors provided naive and central memory subsets, regulatory and stem cell-like memory subsets were isolated from just 8 patients and about 8 healthy donors. The study compared TCRB repertoires of sorted circulating CD4+ T cell subsets between recently diagnosed type 1 diabetes patients and matched healthy donors. A total of about 100 million sorted cells were examined across all samples, and RNA yield correlated strongly with the number of cells per subset. The paper as a whole reports these results and caveats: PCR may preferentially amplify shorter templates, but because patient and control samples were amplified and corrected together, any resulting skew would affect both groups equally. Naive, central memory and regulatory TCRB repertoires appeared to be more alike among patients than among healthy donors. HLA sub-analyses involved small numbers of individuals, so any influence of HLA type on TCRB rearrangement remained unresolved. Type 1 diabetes patients showed a moderate but significant shortening of TCRB CDR3 length in all four CD4+ subsets. Patients with type 1 diabetes made fewer insertions and deleted more nucleotides at VDJ recombination sites, implying thymic rearrangement abnormalities. Sequencing cDNA rather than genomic DNA could over-represent highly expressing activated cells, although activation and CD3 levels did not differ between groups.

All of the isolated RNA was reverse transcribed with the High Capacity cDNA Reverse Transcription Kit, so expressed TCRB transcripts were sequenced. Deep immunoSEQ sequencing was performed on naive, central memory and regulatory T cell samples, with an average of around 3.4 million total reads per sample. After sorted cells were lysed in RLT buffer, RNA was extracted with DNase-treated RNeasy Micro or Mini kits, with the choice depending on cell number. Each cell subset was processed separately to prevent cross-contamination, with patient and healthy donor samples processed together. TCRB sequences were amplified from cDNA with the immunoSEQ multiplex PCR, producing 87-bp fragments spanning the CDR3 region. Sequencing of the amplicons was done on the Illumina HiSeq platform. The study's own analysis went as follows. PCR bias was computationally corrected using synthetic template baselines, reads within Hamming distance 2 were collapsed, and singletons that could not be merged were discarded. By aligning reads against IMGT, V, D and J genes, CDR3 length, and insertions or deletions at six rearrangement sites were assigned. Clonotype counts were normalized to sorted cell number within each subset before computing true diversity and Gini coefficients with the tcR R package. Repertoire sharing was quantified using the overlap coefficient calculated on TCRB nucleotide sequences. Entries here come from immuneACCESS through TCRdb and include only in-frame sequences with V and J called. Some clones fail to appear in such tables; in the studies checked, an unresolved V gene covers under half of the shortfall, and the cause of the remainder is unknown. V and J calls and clone size come straight from that table; D and trimming were deduced from the DNA. The sample table lists 120,000 to 150,000 clones, roughly an eighth of them with a count of one. Approximately 1.3% of the sample is taken by the ten largest.

The germline V gene supplies CDR1 ENHRY and CDR2 SYGVKD. The CDR3 starts with the cysteine, ends with the phenylalanine, and has 16 residues. Of all the DNA, just the CDR3 is kept, 48 bases in frame from base 1. The V and J ends are trimmed by 3 bases and 9 bases, leaving 21 bases between them. Each donor gave one peripheral blood draw, about 110 mL on average, collected into heparinised tubes. A BD FACSAria II was used to sort naive, central memory, regulatory and stem cell-like memory CD4+ T cells with a panel that included CD45RO, CCR7, CD25, CD127, CD95 and CD27. Every sorted population had a purity above 95%. PBMCs were isolated immediately by Lymphoprep density gradient centrifugation and stained directly without culture. So that batch effects would be minimized, each experiment stained and sorted samples in pairs, pairing one healthy donor with one patient.

The clonotype originates from a man younger than 35 with type 1 diabetes. The chain links TRBV10-3 with TRBJ2-1; the D region is possibly TRBD1 or TRBD2, each matching across 6 bases. The sample comprised central memory CD4+ T cells from blood. The CDR3 corresponds to CAISEGSGAGGGEQFF. In nucleotide form, the sequence is TGTGCCATCAGTGAAGGGTCAGGGGCCGGGGGAGGTGAGCAGTTCTTC.